Below are 2 T cell receptor beta chains sequenced from a single sample in a study of T cell responses to AZD1222 COVID-19 vaccine. The repertoire was sequenced with immunoSEQ multiplex PCR; TCRdb's copy has only in-frame clones and lacks some. The sample holds over 65,000 clones; roughly nine tenths are singletons and the top ten take approximately 6.6%. Material: peripheral blood, obtained on day 0 of MenACWY control vaccination. All receptors come from an adult in good health.

The V and J genes are TRBV5-1 and TRBJ2-6; 8 bases are shared with TRBD1. The J segment lost 0 bases and the V segment lost 3 bases, leaving 8 bases of the junction unmatched. The CDR3 runs to 18 residues. CDR1 SGHRS and CDR2 YFSETQ come from the germline V gene. CDR3 in DNA: TGCGCCAGCAGCTCGTCGGGACAGGAGGTCTCTGGGGCCAACGTCCTGACTTTC. Protein sequence: CASSSSGQEVSGANVLTF.

The CDR3 DNA reads as TGTGCCTGGAGTGTGGAGCGGGAGCCCGGGGAGCTGTTTTTT. Translation: CAWSVEREPGELFF. The V call is TRBV30, the J call TRBJ2-2, with 8 bases that match TRBD2. The length of the CDR3 is 14 residues. J was trimmed by 6 bases and V by 0 bases; bases with no gene match: 3. Germline V lookup: CDR1 GTSNPN, CDR2 SVGIG (reference sequence).